This paragraph covers one T cell receptor beta chain sequence. The antigen is undetermined. Germline V gene sequence: CDR1 SGHRS, CDR2 YFSETQ. The CDR3 length is 14 residues. Trimming shortened V by 3 bases and J by 2 bases, and 9 bases separated the two germline ends. The sample belongs to a study of post-analysis software for immune sequencing data. The study, taken as a whole, reports: TRBV segments more frequent in patients than in controls numbered about five and included TRBV5-6, TRBV5-1 and TRBV20-1. By F measure, samples from a shared preparation batch strongly co-clustered.

The TCR beta cDNA libraries carried unique molecular identifiers. TCRdb re-called the PCR reads with MiXCR, one entry per CDR3 protein. The sample holds about half a million distinct CDR3 sequences, roughly 34% seen once. This clonotype was sampled from a girl under 18 with multiple sclerosis. The gene calls are TRBV5-1 and TRBJ2-1; D is unclear. The sample was blood. For the CDR3, the DNA is TGCGCCAGCAGCTCCCACCGGGCCTACAATGAGCAGTTCTTC. This translates into CASSSHRAYNEQFF.